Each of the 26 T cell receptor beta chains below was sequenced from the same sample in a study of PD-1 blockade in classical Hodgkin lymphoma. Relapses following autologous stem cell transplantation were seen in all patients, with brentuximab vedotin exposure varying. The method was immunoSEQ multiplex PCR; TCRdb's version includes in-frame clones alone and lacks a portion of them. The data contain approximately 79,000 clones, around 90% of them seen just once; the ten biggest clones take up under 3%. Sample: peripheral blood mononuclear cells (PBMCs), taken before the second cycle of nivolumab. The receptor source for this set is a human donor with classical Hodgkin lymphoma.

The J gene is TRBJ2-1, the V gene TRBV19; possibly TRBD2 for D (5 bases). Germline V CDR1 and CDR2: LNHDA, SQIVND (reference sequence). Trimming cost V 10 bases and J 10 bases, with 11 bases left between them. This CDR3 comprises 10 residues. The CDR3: CATQSGEQFF. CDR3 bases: TGTGCCACCCAGTCGGGAGAGCAGTTCTTC.

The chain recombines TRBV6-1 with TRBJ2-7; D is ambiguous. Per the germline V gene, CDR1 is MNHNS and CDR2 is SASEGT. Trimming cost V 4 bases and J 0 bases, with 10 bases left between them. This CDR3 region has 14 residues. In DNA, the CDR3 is TGTGCCAGCAGTGCTTTCCTTGCCTCCTACGAGCAGTACTTC. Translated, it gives CASSAFLASYEQYF.

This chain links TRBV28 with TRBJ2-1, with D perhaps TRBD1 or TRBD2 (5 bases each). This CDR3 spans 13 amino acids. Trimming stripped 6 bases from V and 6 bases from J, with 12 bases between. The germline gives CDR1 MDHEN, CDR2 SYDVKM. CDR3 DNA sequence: TGTGCCAGCAGCGTCGCCGGGACCAATGAGCAGTTCTTC. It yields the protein CASSVAGTNEQFF.

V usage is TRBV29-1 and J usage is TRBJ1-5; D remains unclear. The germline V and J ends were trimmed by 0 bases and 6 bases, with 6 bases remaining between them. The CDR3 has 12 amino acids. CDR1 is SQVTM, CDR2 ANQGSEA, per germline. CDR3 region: CSVEEVGQPQHF. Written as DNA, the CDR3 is TGCAGCGTTGAAGAGGTCGGTCAGCCCCAGCATTTT.

CDR3 sequence (DNA): TGTGCCACCAGCAGAGGGGCAAGCGGGAGGGAGGACAATGAGCAGTTCTTC. It yields the protein CATSRGASGREDNEQFF. The V and J genes are TRBV15 and TRBJ2-1; 10 nucleotides match TRBD2. The CDR3 contains 17 residues. CDR1 is LNHNV, CDR2 YYDKDF, per germline (reference sequence). V dropped 1 base and J dropped 5; count of bases not matched to a gene: 8.

The CDR3 is CAISEGPIQVEAFF. The DNA of the CDR3 is TGTGCCATCAGTGAGGGTCCTATACAGGTAGAAGCTTTCTTT. V usage is TRBV10-3 and J usage is TRBJ1-1; the D gene is possibly TRBD1 (5 bases). The CDR3 loop spans 14 amino acids. V was pared by 2 bases and J by 8 bases, with 15 bases between. The germline gives CDR1 ENHRY, CDR2 SYGVKD.

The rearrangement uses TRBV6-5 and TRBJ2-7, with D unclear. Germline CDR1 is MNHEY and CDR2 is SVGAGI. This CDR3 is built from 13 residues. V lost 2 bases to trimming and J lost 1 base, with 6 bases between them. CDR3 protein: CASSYDTSYEQYF. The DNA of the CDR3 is TGTGCCAGCAGTTACGACACATCCTACGAGCAGTACTTC.

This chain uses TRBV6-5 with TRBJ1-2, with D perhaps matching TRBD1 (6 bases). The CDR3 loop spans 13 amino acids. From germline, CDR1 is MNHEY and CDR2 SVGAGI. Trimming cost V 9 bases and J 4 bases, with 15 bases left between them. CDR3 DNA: TGTGCCAGTTGCAGGGGCCAGTCCTATGGCTACACCTTC. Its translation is CASCRGQSYGYTF.

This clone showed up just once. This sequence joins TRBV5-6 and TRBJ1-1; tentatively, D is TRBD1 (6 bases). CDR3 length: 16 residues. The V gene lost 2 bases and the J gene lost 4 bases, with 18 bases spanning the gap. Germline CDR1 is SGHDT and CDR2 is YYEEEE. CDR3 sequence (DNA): TGTGCCAGCAGCTTCCAGTACAGGGACGCGGGCACTGAAGCTTTCTTT. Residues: CASSFQYRDAGTEAFF.

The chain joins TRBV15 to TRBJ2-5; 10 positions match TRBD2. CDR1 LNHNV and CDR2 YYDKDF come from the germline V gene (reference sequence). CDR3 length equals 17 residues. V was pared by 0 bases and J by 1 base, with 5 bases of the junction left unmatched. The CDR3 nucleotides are TGTGCCACCAGCAGAGATAGAAGCGGGAGGGCCCAAGAGACCCAGTACTTC. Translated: CATSRDRSGRAQETQYF.

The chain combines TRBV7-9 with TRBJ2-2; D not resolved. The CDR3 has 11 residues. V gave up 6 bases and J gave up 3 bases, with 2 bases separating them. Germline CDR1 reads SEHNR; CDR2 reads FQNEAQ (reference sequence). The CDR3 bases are TGTGCCAGCAGACACACCGGGGAGCTGTTTTTT. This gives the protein CASRHTGELFF.

For the CDR3, the DNA is TGTGCCAGCAGTTTTGATTTGGGGAAACTGTTTTTT. It encodes CASSFDLGKLFF. V gene TRBV28 combines with J gene TRBJ1-4; D is uncertain. The V gene lost 3 bases and the J gene lost 11 bases, with 10 bases spanning the gap. CDR1 is MDHEN, CDR2 SYDVKM, per germline. This CDR3 is built from 12 residues.

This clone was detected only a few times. This chain's CDR3 is CASSPRQGGSLRYEQYF. In nucleotides, the CDR3 is TGTGCCAGCAGCCCCAGACAGGGGGGGTCTCTTCGGTACGAGCAGTACTTC. The J gene is TRBJ2-7, the V gene TRBV11-1, with 9 bases matching TRBD1. The CDR3 consists of 17 residues. Germline CDR1 and CDR2: SGHAT and FQDESV (reference sequence). The ends lost 5 bases at V and 4 bases at J; junction bases unmatched: 15.

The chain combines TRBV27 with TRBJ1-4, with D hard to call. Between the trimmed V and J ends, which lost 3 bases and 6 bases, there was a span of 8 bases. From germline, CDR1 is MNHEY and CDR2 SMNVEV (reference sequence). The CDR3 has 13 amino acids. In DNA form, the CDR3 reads TGTGCCAGCAGTTTGGAAGGAGATGAAAAACTGTTTTTT. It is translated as CASSLEGDEKLFF.

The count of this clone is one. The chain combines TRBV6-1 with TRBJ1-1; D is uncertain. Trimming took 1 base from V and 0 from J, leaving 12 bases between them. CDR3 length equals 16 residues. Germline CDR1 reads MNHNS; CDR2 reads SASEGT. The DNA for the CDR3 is TGTGCCAGCAGTGAAGGCCCGGGCCACATGAACACTGAAGCTTTCTTT. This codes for CASSEGPGHMNTEAFF.

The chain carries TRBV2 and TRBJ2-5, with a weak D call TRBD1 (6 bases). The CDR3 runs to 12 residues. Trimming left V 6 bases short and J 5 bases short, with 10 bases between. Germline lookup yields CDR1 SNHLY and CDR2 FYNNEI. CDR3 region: CASSYRAETQYF. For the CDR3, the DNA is TGTGCCAGCAGCTACAGGGCTGAGACCCAGTACTTC. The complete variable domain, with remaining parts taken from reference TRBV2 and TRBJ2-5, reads EPEVTQTPSHQVTQMGQEVILRCVPISNHLYFYWYRQILGQKVEFLVSFYNNEISEKSEIFDDQFSVERPDGSNFTLKIRSTKLEDSAMYFCASSYRAETQYFGPGTRLLVL.

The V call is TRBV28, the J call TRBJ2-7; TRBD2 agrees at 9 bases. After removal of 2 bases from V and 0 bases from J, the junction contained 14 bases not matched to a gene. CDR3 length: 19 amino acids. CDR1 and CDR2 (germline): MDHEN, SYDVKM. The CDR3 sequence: CASSLRLGVAGAASYEQYF. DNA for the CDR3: TGTGCCAGCAGTTTAAGGCTGGGGGTAGCGGGAGCTGCCTCCTACGAGCAGTACTTC.

DNA of the CDR3: TGTGCCAGCAGTGACGAGCCCGGGGGGAACAATGAGCAGTTCTTC. Its protein is CASSDEPGGNNEQFF. The chain carries TRBV27 and TRBJ2-1; 7 bases fit TRBD2. J lost 5 bases, V lost 5 bases, and 9 bases had no gene match. The germline CDR1 and CDR2 sequences are MNHEY and SMNVEV (reference sequence). The CDR3 runs to 15 residues.

CDR3 amino acids: CASSSQGTSGSSASKYEQYF. Written as DNA, the CDR3 is TGTGCCAGTAGTTCCCAAGGGACTAGCGGGAGTTCGGCAAGTAAGTACGAGCAGTACTTC. The chain combines TRBV19 with TRBJ2-7, with TRBD2 matching 14 bases. Germline V CDR1 and CDR2: LNHDA, SQIVND (reference sequence). This CDR3 region has 20 residues. V lost 5 bases and J lost 4; bases outside the gene matches: 19.

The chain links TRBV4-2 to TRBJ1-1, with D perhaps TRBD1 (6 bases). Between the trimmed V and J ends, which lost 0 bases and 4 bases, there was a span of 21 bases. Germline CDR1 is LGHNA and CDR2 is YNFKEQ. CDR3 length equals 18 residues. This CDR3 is CASSQDRGAAGVGTEAFF. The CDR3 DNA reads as TGTGCCAGCAGCCAAGATCGTGGGGCGGCAGGGGTCGGCACTGAAGCTTTCTTT.

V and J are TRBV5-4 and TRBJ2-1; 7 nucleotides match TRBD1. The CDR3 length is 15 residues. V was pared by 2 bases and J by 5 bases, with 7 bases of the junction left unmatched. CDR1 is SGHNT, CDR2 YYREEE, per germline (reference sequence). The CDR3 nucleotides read TGTGCCAGCAGCTTTAAGGACAGGTTCCACAATGAGCAGTTCTTC. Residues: CASSFKDRFHNEQFF.

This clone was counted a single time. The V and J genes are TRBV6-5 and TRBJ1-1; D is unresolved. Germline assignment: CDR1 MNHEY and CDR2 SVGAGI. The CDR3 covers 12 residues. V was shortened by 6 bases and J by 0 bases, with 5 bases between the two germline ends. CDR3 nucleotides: TGTGCCAGCAGGGATCTGAACACTGAAGCTTTCTTT. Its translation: CASRDLNTEAFF.

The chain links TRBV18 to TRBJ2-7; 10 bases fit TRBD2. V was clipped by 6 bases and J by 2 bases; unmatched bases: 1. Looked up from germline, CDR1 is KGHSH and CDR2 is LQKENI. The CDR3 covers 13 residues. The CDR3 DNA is TGTGCCAGCTCGCTAGCGGGAGCCTACGAGCAGTACTTC. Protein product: CASSLAGAYEQYF.

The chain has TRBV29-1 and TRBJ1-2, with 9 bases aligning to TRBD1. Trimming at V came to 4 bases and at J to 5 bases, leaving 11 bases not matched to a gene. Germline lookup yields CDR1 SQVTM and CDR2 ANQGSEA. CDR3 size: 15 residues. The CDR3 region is CSVASGQGMFYGYTF. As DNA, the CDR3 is TGCAGCGTTGCCTCAGGACAGGGGATGTTTTATGGCTACACCTTC.

In DNA form, the CDR3 reads TGTGCCAGCAGCCGCGGCCTGAACTACAATGAGCAGTTCTTC. Its protein product is CASSRGLNYNEQFF. The chain joins TRBV11-3 to TRBJ2-1; no reliable D call. Germline CDR1 reads SGHNT; CDR2 reads YENEEA. Trimming left V 5 bases short and J 3 bases short, with 11 bases between. The length of the CDR3 is 14 residues.

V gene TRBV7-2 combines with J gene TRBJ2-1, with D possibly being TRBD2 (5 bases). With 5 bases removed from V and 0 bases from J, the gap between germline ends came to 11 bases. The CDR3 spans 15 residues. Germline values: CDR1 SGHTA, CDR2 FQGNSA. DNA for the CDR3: TGTGCCAGCAGCGGCAGCGGAGACTCCTACAATGAGCAGTTCTTC. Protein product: CASSGSGDSYNEQFF.